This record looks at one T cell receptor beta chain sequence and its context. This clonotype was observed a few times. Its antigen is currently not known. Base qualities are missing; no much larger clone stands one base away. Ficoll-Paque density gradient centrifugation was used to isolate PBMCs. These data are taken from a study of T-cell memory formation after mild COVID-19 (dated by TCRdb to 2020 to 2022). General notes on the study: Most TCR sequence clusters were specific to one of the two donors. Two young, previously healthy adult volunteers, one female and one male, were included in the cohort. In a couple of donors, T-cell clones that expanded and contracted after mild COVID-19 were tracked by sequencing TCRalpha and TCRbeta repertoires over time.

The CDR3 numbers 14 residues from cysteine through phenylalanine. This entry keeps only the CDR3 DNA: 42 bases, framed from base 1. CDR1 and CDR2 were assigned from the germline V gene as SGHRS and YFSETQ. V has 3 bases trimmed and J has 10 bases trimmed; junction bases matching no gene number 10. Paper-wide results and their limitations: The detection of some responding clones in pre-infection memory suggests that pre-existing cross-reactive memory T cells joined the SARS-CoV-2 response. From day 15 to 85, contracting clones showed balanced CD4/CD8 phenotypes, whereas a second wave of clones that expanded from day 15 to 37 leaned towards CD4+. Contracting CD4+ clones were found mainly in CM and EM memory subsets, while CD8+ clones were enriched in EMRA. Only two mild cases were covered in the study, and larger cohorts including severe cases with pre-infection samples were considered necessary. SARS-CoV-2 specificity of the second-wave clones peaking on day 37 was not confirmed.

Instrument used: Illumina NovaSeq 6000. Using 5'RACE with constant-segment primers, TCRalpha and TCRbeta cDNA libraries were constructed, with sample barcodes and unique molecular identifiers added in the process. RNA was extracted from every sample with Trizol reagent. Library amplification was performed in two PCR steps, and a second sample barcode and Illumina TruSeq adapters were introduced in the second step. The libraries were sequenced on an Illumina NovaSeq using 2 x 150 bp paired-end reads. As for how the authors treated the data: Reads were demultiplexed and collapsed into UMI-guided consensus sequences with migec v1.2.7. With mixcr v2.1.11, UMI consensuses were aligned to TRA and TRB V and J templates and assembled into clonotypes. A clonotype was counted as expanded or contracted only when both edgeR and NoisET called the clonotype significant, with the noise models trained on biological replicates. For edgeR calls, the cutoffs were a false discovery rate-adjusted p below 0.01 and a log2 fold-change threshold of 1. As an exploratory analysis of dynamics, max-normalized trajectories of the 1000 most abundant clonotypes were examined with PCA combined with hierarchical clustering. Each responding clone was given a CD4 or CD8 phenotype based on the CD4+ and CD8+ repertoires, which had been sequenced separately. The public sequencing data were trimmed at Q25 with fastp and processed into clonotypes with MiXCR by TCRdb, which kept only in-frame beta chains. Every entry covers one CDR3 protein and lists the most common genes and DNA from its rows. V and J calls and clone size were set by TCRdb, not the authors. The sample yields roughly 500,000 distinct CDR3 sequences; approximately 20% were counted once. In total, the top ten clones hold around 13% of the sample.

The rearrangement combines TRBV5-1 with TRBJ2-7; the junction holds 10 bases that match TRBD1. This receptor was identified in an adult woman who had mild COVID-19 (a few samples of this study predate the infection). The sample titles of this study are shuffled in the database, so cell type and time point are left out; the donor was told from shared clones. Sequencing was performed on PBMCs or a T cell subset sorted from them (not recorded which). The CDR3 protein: CASSSGQGQFDQYF. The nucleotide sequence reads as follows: TGCGCCAGCAGCTCGGGACAGGGGCAATTCGATCAGTACTTC.